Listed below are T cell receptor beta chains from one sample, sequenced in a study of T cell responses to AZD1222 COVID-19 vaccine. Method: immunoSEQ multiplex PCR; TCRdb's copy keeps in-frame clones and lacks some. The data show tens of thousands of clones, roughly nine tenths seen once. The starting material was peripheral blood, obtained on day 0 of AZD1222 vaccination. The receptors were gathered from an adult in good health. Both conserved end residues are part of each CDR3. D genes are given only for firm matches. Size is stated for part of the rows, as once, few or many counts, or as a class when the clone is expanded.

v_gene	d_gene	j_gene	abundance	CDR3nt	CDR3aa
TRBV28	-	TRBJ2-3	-	TGTGCCAGCAGTTCTGGGACGTCTTCAGATACGCAGTATTTT	CASSSGTSSDTQYF
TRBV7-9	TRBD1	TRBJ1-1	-	TGTGCCAGCAGCTTACGCCGGGACAGGGAATCTGAAGCTTTCTTT	CASSLRRDRESEAFF
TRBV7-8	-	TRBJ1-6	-	TGTGCCAGCAGCTTAGGGTCAGCAGGGGTTAGTTCACCCCTCCACTTT	CASSLGSAGVSSPLHF
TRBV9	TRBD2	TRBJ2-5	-	TGTGCCAGCAGCGCGTCTTTAGCGGGGGAAGAGACCCAGTACTTC	CASSASLAGEETQYF
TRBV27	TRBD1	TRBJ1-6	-	TGTGCCAGCAGTCCGGGACAGGGGGCGCGAAATTCACCCCTCCACTTT	CASSPGQGARNSPLHF
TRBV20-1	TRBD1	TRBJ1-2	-	TGCAGTGCTGGGGACAGATATGGCTACACCTTC	CSAGDRYGYTF
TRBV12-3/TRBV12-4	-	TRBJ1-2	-	TGTGCCAGCAGTTTTGCAAAGAACTATGGCTACACCTTC	CASSFAKNYGYTF
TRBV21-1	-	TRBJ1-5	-	TGTGCCAGCAGCAAAGAACCGGACAGGGCCCGAAGCAATCAGCCCCAGCATTTT	CASSKEPDRARSNQPQHF
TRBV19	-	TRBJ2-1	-	TGTGCCAGTAGTCGTGGACGTCCTTACAATGAGCAGTTCTTC	CASSRGRPYNEQFF
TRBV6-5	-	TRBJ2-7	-	TGTGCCAGCAGCCCGGGGCCCTACGAGCAGTACTTC	CASSPGPYEQYF
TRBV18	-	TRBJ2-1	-	TGTGCCAGCTCACCCCCCACGGGGGAGGTCTACAATGAGCAGTTCTTC	CASSPPTGEVYNEQFF
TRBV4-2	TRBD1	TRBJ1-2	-	TGTGCCAGCAGCCAATACAGACAGGGGCAGTGGGGCTACACCTTC	CASSQYRQGQWGYTF
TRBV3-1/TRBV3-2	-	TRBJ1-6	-	TGTGCCAGCAGCCAAGATCGCACAGGGAGTTATTCACCCCTCCACTTT	CASSQDRTGSYSPLHF
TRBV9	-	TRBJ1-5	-	TGTGCCAGCAGCGCCAGGGCGGGGGGACAGCCCCAGCATTTT	CASSARAGGQPQHF
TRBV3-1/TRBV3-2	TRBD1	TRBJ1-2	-	TGTGCCAGCAGCCGGGACAGTCACATCTATGGCTACACCTTC	CASSRDSHIYGYTF
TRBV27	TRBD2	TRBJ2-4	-	TGTGCCAGCAGTCCTCGCGGGGGAGCCAAAAACATTCAGTACTTC	CASSPRGGAKNIQYF
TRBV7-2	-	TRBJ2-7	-	TGTGCCAGCAGCTTAGACGTCTCCTACGAGCAGTACTTC	CASSLDVSYEQYF
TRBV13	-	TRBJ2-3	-	TGTGCCAGCAGCTTGGGGGCATTAGATACGCAGTATTTT	CASSLGALDTQYF
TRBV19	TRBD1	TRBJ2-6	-	TGTGCCAGTGGAAACAGGGGCTCTGGGGCCAACGTCCTGACTTTC	CASGNRGSGANVLTF
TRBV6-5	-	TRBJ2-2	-	TGTGCCAGCAGTCCCGCTACCAACCTAGGCCGGGAGCTGTTTTTT	CASSPATNLGRELFF
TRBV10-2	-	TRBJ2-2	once	TGCGCCAGCAGTATATTAACCCAGGACACCGGGGAGCTGTTTTTT	CASSILTQDTGELFF
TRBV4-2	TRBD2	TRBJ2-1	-	TGTGCCAGCAGCCAGGACGTTAGCGGGGGACACAATGAGCAGTTCTTC	CASSQDVSGGHNEQFF
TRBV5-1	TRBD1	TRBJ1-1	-	TGCGCCAGCAGCGGTACAGGGGGCCGTAACACTGAAGCTTTCTTT	CASSGTGGRNTEAFF
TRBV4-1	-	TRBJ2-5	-	TGCGCCAGCAGCCAAGTGGGGAGGGAGACCCAGTACTTC	CASSQVGRETQYF
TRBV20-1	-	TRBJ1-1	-	TGCAGTGCTAGAGATTTCCCAGAAGCTTTCTTT	CSARDFPEAFF
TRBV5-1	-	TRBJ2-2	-	TGCGCCAGCAGCTTGGTTCAGACCACCGGGGAGCTGTTTTTT	CASSLVQTTGELFF
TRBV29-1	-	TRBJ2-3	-	TGCAGCGTGGGGGAGGGGACAGGTGATACGCAGTATTTT	CSVGEGTGDTQYF
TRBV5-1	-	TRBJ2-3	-	TGCGCCACCAGGTCCCTAGCGAGCACAGATACGCAGTATTTT	CATRSLASTDTQYF